The 7 T cell receptor beta chains below were found in one sample sequenced in a study of blood T cells in healthy people across ages. A J-beta primer mix and a sample-barcoded 5' primer were used in a second PCR of about 7 to 12 cycles. TCRdb called the 5' RACE reads again in MiXCR, with one record for every CDR3 protein. Of roughly 1,800,000 distinct CDR3 sequences in the sample, roughly 52% were seen once. Sequenced: blood. These receptors came from a middle-aged woman in good health.

The chain has TRBV4-3 and TRBJ2-7; D ambiguous. The CDR3 covers 15 residues. With 4 bases removed from V and 2 bases from J, the gap between germline ends came to 15 bases. The V gene's germline CDR1 is LGHNA and CDR2 YSLEER. CDR3 coding DNA: TGCGCCAGCAGCCTCAAGGGCGAAGAGACCTACGAGCAGTACTTC. Amino acid sequence: CASSLKGEETYEQYF.

The V and J genes are TRBV5-1 and TRBJ1-1, with no clear D. The germline gives CDR1 SGHRS, CDR2 YFSETQ. V lost 0 bases, J lost 6 bases, and 15 bases lay in between. The CDR3 runs 15 residues. The CDR3 DNA sequence: TGCGCCAGCAGCTTGGTGGCAGGTCGAATCGCTGAAGCTTTCTTT. This translates into CASSLVAGRIAEAFF.

There are a few counts of this clonotype. In DNA, the CDR3 is TGTGCCAGTAGTCACCGGGACAGCCGTAATGAAAAACTGTTTTTT. Its protein is CASSHRDSRNEKLFF. The J gene is TRBJ1-4, the V gene TRBV19; 7 nucleotides line up with TRBD1. V shed 5 bases, J shed 4 bases, and the junction held 7 bases outside the gene matches. The CDR3 runs to 15 residues. CDR1 and CDR2 (germline): LNHDA, SQIVND (reference sequence).

The chain couples TRBV20-1 to TRBJ1-2, with 7 bases lining up with TRBD1. Germline-derived CDR1 and CDR2 are DFQATT and SNEGSKA (reference sequence). With V trimmed by 0 bases and J by 7 bases, 11 bases remained unmatched. The CDR3 is made up of 15 amino acids. As DNA, the CDR3 is TGCAGTGCTAGAGATGGCCCAGGGGGAAGTGTTGGCTACACCTTC. This sequence encodes CSARDGPGGSVGYTF.

V is TRBV7-6 and J is TRBJ1-2; D uncertain. The V gene's germline CDR1 is SGHVS and CDR2 FNYEAQ. V was trimmed by 5 bases and J by 5 bases, leaving 15 bases between them. This CDR3 spans 14 amino acids. CDR3 amino acids: CASSKSQTGYGYTF. The CDR3 nucleotides read TGTGCCAGCAGCAAATCCCAAACTGGGTATGGCTACACCTTC.

This clonotype was seen more than once but under ten times. The chain combines TRBV6-6 with TRBJ2-4; 10 bases line up with TRBD1. The assigned J gene may be wrong: the sequence end matches TRBJ2-7 better. This CDR3 is built from 16 residues. Germline CDR1 and CDR2: MNHNY and SVGAGI (reference sequence). The CDR3 DNA is TGTGCCAGCAGGGAAAGGGACAGGGGTTGGTTCTACGAGCAGTACTTC. Protein sequence: CASRERDRGWFYEQYF.

The table lists this clonotype with a few counts. J is TRBJ2-5 and V is TRBV20-1; D not resolved. This CDR3 is 15 amino acids long. V shed 0 bases and J shed 5 bases, with 16 bases lying between them. The germline gives CDR1 DFQATT, CDR2 SNEGSKA (reference sequence). The CDR3 region has the DNA TGCAGTGCTAGAGATATAGGCAATCAAGGGGAGACCCAGTACTTC. Translated: CSARDIGNQGETQYF.